The 17 T cell receptor beta chains below come from one sample, sequenced in a study of T cells after yellow fever vaccination. TCRdb used MiXCR to reprocess the 5' RACE reads, holding one entry per CDR3 protein. There are roughly 310,000 distinct CDR3 sequences in the sample; about 9.5% occur only once, and more than 15% lies in the top ten. Material: PBMCs, obtained on the day of the first yellow fever vaccination. Receptors were obtained from a man aged 18 to 35 who received the YFV17D yellow fever vaccine.

The gene calls are TRBV18 and TRBJ2-7; D is unresolved. The CDR3 has 13 amino acids. The germline gives CDR1 KGHSH, CDR2 LQKENI. Trimming took off 4 bases at V and 2 bases at J, with 9 bases between the two ends. As DNA, the CDR3 is TGTGCCAGCTCACTTGCTGCTACCTACGAGCAGTACTTC. Protein product: CASSLAATYEQYF.

In its sample, this clonotype was seen a few times. This chain joins TRBV9 and TRBJ2-3; 8 positions agree with TRBD2. The CDR3 is 16 residues long. Per germline, CDR1 SGDLS and CDR2 YYNGEE. Trimming cost V 2 bases and J 4 bases; bases outside gene matches: 9. CDR3 region: CASSVYLSGAADTQYF. DNA of the CDR3: TGTGCCAGCAGCGTGTACCTTAGCGGGGCCGCAGATACGCAGTATTTT.

The rearrangement links TRBV20-1 to TRBJ2-7; D not certain. Trimming cost V 3 bases and J 3 bases, with 3 bases left between them. CDR3 size: 10 residues. Germline V gene sequence: CDR1 DFQATT, CDR2 SNEGSKA (reference sequence). The CDR3 loop reads CSARDYEQYF. The DNA for the CDR3 is TGCAGTGCTAGGGACTACGAGCAGTACTTC.

This clonotype was counted at least ten times. This rearrangement joins TRBV4-3 to TRBJ2-6; no definite D call. V shed 1 base and J shed 3 bases, with 4 bases lying between them. The CDR3 is made up of 14 amino acids. Germline V gene sequence: CDR1 LGHNA, CDR2 YSLEER. The chain's CDR3 is CASSQGDGANVLTF. The CDR3 DNA reads TGCGCCAGCAGCCAAGGGGATGGGGCCAACGTCCTGACTTTC.

The chain has TRBV7-8 and TRBJ1-4; TRBD1 matches 7 bases. Per the germline V gene, CDR1 is SGHVS and CDR2 is FQNEAQ. V lost 1 base and J lost 2; bases outside the gene matches: 10. CDR3 length equals 18 residues. The CDR3: CASSLGFLQGKTNEKLFF. The CDR3 DNA is TGTGCCAGCAGCTTAGGATTCCTACAGGGGAAGACTAATGAAAAACTGTTTTTT.

This clonotype occurred many times. The chain couples TRBV12-3 or TRBV12-4 to TRBJ2-5; D might be TRBD1 (6 bases). V dropped 8 bases and J dropped 1 base, with 8 bases sitting between them. The CDR3 has 12 residues. The CDR3 nucleotides read TGTGCCAGCGGACAGCTCCAAGAGACCCAGTACTTC. It is translated as CASGQLQETQYF.

The J gene is TRBJ1-1, the V gene TRBV5-1; 12 nucleotides agree with TRBD1. The V segment lost 5 bases and the J segment 3 bases; nucleotides outside the gene matches: 8. Germline assignment: CDR1 SGHRS and CDR2 YFSETQ. CDR3 length: 16 amino acids. CDR3 in amino acids: CASRPGTGGLDTEAFF. DNA of the CDR3: TGCGCCAGCAGGCCCGGGACAGGGGGCTTGGACACTGAAGCTTTCTTT.

CDR3 amino acids: CASSEAQGPATTEAFF. The CDR3 nucleotides read TGCGCCAGCAGTGAGGCGCAGGGACCGGCGACCACTGAAGCTTTCTTT. This chain connects TRBV10-2 to TRBJ1-1; weak D call: TRBD1 (5 bases). Looked up from germline, CDR1 is WSHSY and CDR2 is SAAADI. The CDR3 totals 16 residues. V lost 2 bases and J lost 4, with 17 bases in between.

This clonotype was found a few times. The chain employs TRBV19 and TRBJ2-1; 10 bases fit TRBD2. CDR1 and CDR2 (germline): LNHDA, SQIVND (reference sequence). This CDR3 contains 15 residues. V was clipped by 4 bases and J by 3 bases; unmatched bases: 3. As DNA, the CDR3 is TGTGCCAGTAGTAGCTCTAGCGGGGGCTACAATGAGCAGTTCTTC. Translated: CASSSSSGGYNEQFF.

The rearrangement links TRBV7-2 to TRBJ2-7, with 8 bases fitting TRBD2. The ends lost 5 bases at V and 10 bases at J; junction bases unmatched: 10. This CDR3 contains 13 residues. Per germline, CDR1 SGHTA and CDR2 FQGNSA. The CDR3 DNA sequence: TGTGCCAGCAGCCCCCTTAGCGGGGAACTCCAGTACGTC. Encoded protein: CASSPLSGELQYV.

The table lists this clonotype with a few counts. The gene calls are TRBV5-1 and TRBJ2-7; D is uncertain. V gave up 2 bases and J gave up 2 bases, with 23 bases separating them. Germline CDR1 and CDR2: SGHRS and YFSETQ. The CDR3 is made up of 18 amino acids. The CDR3 reads CASSFLPPQPEAAYEQYF. As DNA, the CDR3 is TGCGCCAGCAGCTTTCTCCCCCCCCAACCAGAGGCGGCCTACGAGCAGTACTTC.

In its sample, this clonotype was seen a few times. The chain is built from TRBV5-1 and TRBJ2-7; D perhaps matches TRBD1 (5 bases). The CDR3 length is 16 residues. V shed 1 base and J shed 0 bases, with 14 bases lying between them. Germline CDR1 SGHRS, CDR2 YFSETQ. The CDR3 region is CASSLKDSLSSYEQYF. In DNA, the CDR3 is TGCGCCAGCAGCTTGAAAGACAGCCTGAGCTCCTACGAGCAGTACTTC.

This clonotype was recorded at least ten times. CDR3 residues: CASSSHSGGGLTDTQYF. The CDR3 bases are TGCGCCAGCAGCTCGCATAGCGGGGGGGGACTCACAGATACGCAGTATTTT. V and J are TRBV5-1 and TRBJ2-3; 11 nucleotides match TRBD2. CDR1 SGHRS and CDR2 YFSETQ come from the germline V gene. This CDR3 spans 17 amino acids. The trim removed 3 bases at V and 2 bases at J, leaving 8 bases unmatched.

This clonotype was found many times. The V call is TRBV18, the J call TRBJ2-1; D unresolved. The length of the CDR3 is 12 residues. Per germline, CDR1 KGHSH and CDR2 LQKENI. Between the trimmed V and J ends, which lost 0 bases and 8 bases, there was a span of 5 bases. The CDR3, as DNA: TGTGCCAGCTCACCACCCAGCCATGAGCAGTTCTTC. This translates into CASSPPSHEQFF.

The chain links TRBV28 to TRBJ2-3, with D possibly matching TRBD2 (6 bases). V gave up 3 bases and J gave up 7 bases, with 14 bases separating them. The germline V gene has CDR1 MDHEN and CDR2 SYDVKM. The CDR3 loop spans 14 amino acids. The CDR3 DNA is TGTGCCAGCAGTTTCTTTCGGGGAGGCCATACGCAGTATTTT. It translates to CASSFFRGGHTQYF. The whole variable domain, remainder taken from reference TRBV28 and TRBJ2-3, is DVKVTQSSRYLVKRTGEKVFLECVQDMDHENMFWYRQDPGLGLRLIYFSYDVKMKEKGDIPEGYSVSREKKERFSLILESASTNQTSMYLCASSFFRGGHTQYFGPGTRLTVL.

V and J are TRBV20-1 and TRBJ1-2; D gene ambiguous. Trimming cost V 6 bases and J 4 bases, with 18 bases left between them. From germline, CDR1 is DFQATT and CDR2 SNEGSKA (reference sequence). CDR3 length equals 14 residues. CDR3 DNA: TGCAGTGCACCGAAGCCCGGGATTTTCTATGGCTACACCTTC. As protein: CSAPKPGIFYGYTF.

This clonotype was seen many times. The chain joins TRBV15 to TRBJ2-1, with TRBD2 matching 9 bases. The CDR3 consists of 15 residues. Germline CDR1 and CDR2: LNHNV and YYDKDF (reference sequence). With V trimmed by 5 bases and J by 4 bases, 6 bases remained unmatched. The CDR3 nucleotides read TGTGCCACCAGCCTGGGACTAGCAGATTACAATGAGCAGTTCTTC. This translates into CATSLGLADYNEQFF.